Included here is one T cell receptor (beta chain) sequence, with context. These data belong to a study of lymphopenia after photon versus proton radiotherapy. The CDR3 consists of 14 residues. The V and J ends lost 4 bases and 2 bases, in that order; junction bases with no gene match: 3. Germline V lookup: CDR1 SNHLY, CDR2 FYNNEI. Here immunoSEQ multiplex PCR was the method, and the copy in TCRdb shows in-frame clones only, minus some. The repertoire has about 18,000 clones, less than 90% of them found once; the top ten carry 8% to 10%. The clonotype was recovered from a man aged 65-85 years with pancreatic cancer. The chain combines TRBV2 with TRBJ2-5; 8 bases align to TRBD2. This material consisted of peripheral blood, taken from a patient treated with proton-based radiotherapy. CDR3 sequence: CASSVQRGQETQYF. The CDR3, as DNA: TGTGCCAGCAGTGTGCAGCGGGGGCAAGAGACCCAGTACTTC.